This TCR beta chain is from a study of siplizumab effects on memory and regulatory T cells. CDR1 is LNHDA, CDR2 SQIVND, per germline (reference sequence). V was clipped by 6 bases and J by 1 base; unmatched bases: 9. There are 16 residues in the CDR3. Broader study findings: Suppression by proliferating Tregs derived from siplizumab cultures was not verified. The study found that siplizumab significantly reduced alloreactive sequences traceable to unstimulated CD4+ memory cells.

About this clone: Its cognate antigen is unknown.

The assay looked at some 9.8 x 10^4 TCR templates in each sample. Method: immunoSEQ multiplex PCR; TCRdb's copy keeps in-frame clones and lacks some. The table lists under 95,000 clones, 90% to 95% of them singletons, with around 0.3% in the top ten. The sequenced sample was non-Treg CD4+ T cells sorted from blood. J is TRBJ1-5 and V is TRBV19; TRBD1 matches 7 bases. The sequence was collected from a human donor in good health. The CDR3 here is CASRRQGWASNQPQHF. In DNA form, the CDR3 reads TGTGCCAGTAGACGACAGGGATGGGCGAGCAATCAGCCCCAGCATTTT.